This record concerns one T cell receptor beta chain sequence. No antigen is known for it. No base quality values were provided; no much bigger clone lies one nucleotide off. The data were obtained in a study of post-analysis software for immune sequencing data (dated by TCRdb to about 2015). Study-level background: Relapsing-remitting, secondary progressive and progressive-relapsing multiple sclerosis were recorded as disease courses, and subtype annotation was lacking for some patients. The multiple sclerosis patient repertoires were compared with about a dozen previously published healthy control repertoires from donors aged roughly 6 to 27 years. A subset of samples was prepared in parallel using single-end sample barcoding, then pooled and co-amplified after Illumina adapter ligation.

Results and caveats for the whole study, not just this receptor: Significantly lower normalized Chao1 diversity was found in multiple sclerosis patients than in controls, suggesting substantial peripheral T-cell clonal expansion. Four to six TRBV segments, including TRBV5-6, TRBV5-1 and TRBV20-1, were significantly more frequent in patients than controls. The multiple sclerosis patient group was slightly younger than the control group. When samples were clustered directly using the F measure, samples prepared in the same batch co-clustered strongly, which prompted a batch-effect correction.

TCR beta repertoires were profiled from peripheral blood of roughly 13 young patients with multiple sclerosis to demonstrate the VDJtools post-analysis software. The multiple sclerosis patients were children and adolescents between roughly 6 and 17 years of age. CDR1 is given as ENHRY and CDR2 as SYGVKD, both from the germline V gene. The CDR3 holds 13 amino acids from the cysteine to the phenylalanine. Only CDR3 DNA remains: 39 bases, in frame from the first base. V ends up 8 bases short and J 2 bases short, with an unmatched junction base count of 5. The receptor library was made with PCR. The listed sequencing device is Illumina HiSeq 2500. To reduce PCR and sequencing biases, unique molecular identifiers were built into the TCR beta cDNA libraries. Roughly 0.5 million cDNA molecules were obtained per 1 to 10 million input T cells, so each molecule approximated one T cell. The patient libraries were prepared and sequenced using the same protocol as the earlier healthy control dataset. Within a given batch, samples were prepared together, multiplexed and sequenced on the same HiSeq lane. Under the source paper's analysis protocol: MIGEC was used to process the raw barcoded reads, and molecular identifier groups with only a single read were discarded before consensus assembly and CDR3 extraction. Clonotype tables were post-analysed with VDJtools, and diversity was normalized by down-sampling all datasets to the smallest sample size. In repertoire overlap clustering, CDR3 amino acid sequences, but not nucleotide sequences, were matched to correct batch-related cross-sample contamination. The raw public reads went through TCRdb reprocessing: fastp at Q25, MiXCR clone calling, in-frame beta chains kept. Every distinct CDR3 protein forms one entry, paired with its most common genes and DNA. In this record, the V and J calls reflect TCRdb's handling and not the investigators' own analysis. For this sample the table gives about 540,000 distinct CDR3 sequences, of which 30% to 40% were detected only once. The ten largest clones represent about 5.6% of the sample.

The sequence links TRBV10-3 to TRBJ1-1, with TRBD1 identical over 7 junction bases. Sequenced material: blood. This clonotype was sampled from a girl between 2 and 17 years old with multiple sclerosis. The sequenced DNA is TGTGCCATCTCCGGGACAGAAAACACTGAAGCTTTCTTT. This encodes CAISGTENTEAFF.